Listed below are T cell receptor beta chains from one sample, sequenced in a study of PD-1 and CTLA-4 blockade in melanoma. Some clones are missing from TCRdb's copy, which holds only in-frame ones; the method was immunoSEQ multiplex PCR. Of approximately 17,000 clones listed, roughly 73% were seen once; the top ten hold about 15%. Sequencing used CD8+ T cells from peripheral blood, obtained before anti-PD-1 treatment. Receptors were obtained from a human donor with melanoma. Both conserved end residues are trimmed from each CDR3. Fields, in order: V gene, J gene, D gene, CDR3 protein. A D gene is named only where the DNA matches it firmly.

TRBV10-3	TRBJ2-3	.	AISESVEGMKRGYTDTQY
TRBV7-9	TRBJ1-1	TRBD1	ASSAAGTGDTEAF
TRBV27	TRBJ2-5	.	ASRPTPPGKTQY
TRBV4-1	TRBJ1-3	.	ASSSQPPSTGNTIY
TRBV6-5	TRBJ1-1	.	ASSYSEDLNTEAF
TRBV20-1	TRBJ1-3	.	SASHHGPGNTIY
TRBV7-9	TRBJ2-1	.	ASSLGGGYNEQF
TRBV27	TRBJ2-1	.	ASSLLPQGNEQF
TRBV2	TRBJ2-1	TRBD1	ASSEGDRQSHYNEQF
TRBV11-2	TRBJ2-7	TRBD1	ASSGDSSYEQY
TRBV12-3/TRBV12-4	TRBJ1-1	.	ASSFGAVTEAF
TRBV9	TRBJ1-2	.	ASSAPLEAEGYT
TRBV4-1	TRBJ2-7	TRBD2	ASSLGLAASYEQY
TRBV5-6	TRBJ2-1	.	ASSLEVGEGEQF
TRBV7-9	TRBJ1-1	.	ASSLGVGQYTEAF
TRBV10-3	TRBJ2-7	.	AISETGFVYEQY
TRBV28	TRBJ2-7	.	ASSYRARKYEQY
TRBV2	TRBJ2-1	TRBD1	ASSGPGGYNEQF
TRBV2	TRBJ1-5	.	ASSEVQGRQPQH
TRBV7-8	TRBJ1-3	.	ASSFVGRTASGNTIY
TRBV24-1	TRBJ2-7	.	ATSDLGHEQY
TRBV3-1/TRBV3-2	TRBJ1-1	TRBD1	ASSQDMRDRGSEAF
TRBV11-2	TRBJ2-1	.	ASSHVGDKRF
TRBV27	TRBJ2-7	.	ASSRAPYEQY
TRBV10-3	TRBJ2-2	.	AMRPGFFFGGGELF
TRBV11-2	TRBJ2-7	TRBD1	ASSTGQGYEQY
TRBV19	TRBJ2-5	.	ASSMGEETQY
TRBV27	TRBJ1-1	.	ASYRDRNEAF
TRBV7-9	TRBJ2-6	.	ASSPPGASGANVLT
TRBV5-4	TRBJ1-1	.	ASSLVLETVRNTEAF
TRBV15	TRBJ1-2	TRBD1	ATSRPPGDRGNYGYT
TRBV28	TRBJ1-2	.	ASSFRRLGYGYT
TRBV4-1	TRBJ1-5	TRBD1	ASSQLPGTVNQPQH
TRBV2	TRBJ1-4	.	ASVPDATNEKLF
TRBV7-6	TRBJ2-7	.	ASSLEVGTSYEQY
TRBV30	TRBJ1-4	.	AWSLLGQKLF
TRBV6-5	TRBJ1-1	.	ASSYTLTGAEAF
TRBV27	TRBJ1-2	.	ASSSLLNTGNYGYT
TRBV4-1	TRBJ1-1	TRBD1	ASSQIKGQTTEAF
TRBV5-4	TRBJ1-4	TRBD1	ASSSEGQVNEKLF
TRBV7-6	TRBJ2-1	.	ASGSTGGRSYNEQF
TRBV12-5	TRBJ1-1	.	ASGLVPFDSMNTEAF
TRBV30	TRBJ2-1	TRBD1	ALGGSQGGNEQF
TRBV19	TRBJ2-7	.	ASTPTLGLTYEQY
TRBV7-9	TRBJ1-3	TRBD1	ASRPQHSGGFGNTIY
TRBV11-3	TRBJ2-3	.	ASSLIDTQY
TRBV11-2	TRBJ2-7	.	ASSLAFASSYEQY
TRBV6-5	TRBJ2-1	.	ASSYSDSYNEQF
TRBV19	TRBJ2-3	.	ASTNGGARTDTQY
TRBV27	TRBJ2-7	.	ASSLLGQGYEQY
TRBV2	TRBJ2-7	TRBD1	ASSERDRVPYEQY
TRBV7-2	TRBJ2-7	.	ASSPPGRNPYEQY
TRBV2	TRBJ2-7	TRBD1	ASSERVDRVIYEQY
TRBV4-2	TRBJ2-5	.	ASSQEGRARISIETQY
TRBV19	TRBJ2-1	.	ASNLDFSYNEQF
TRBV24-1	TRBJ1-2	.	ATSDSYGYT
TRBV2	TRBJ2-7	TRBD1	ASRTDRGLGEQY
TRBV9	TRBJ2-1	TRBD1	ASSGGQGEIDEQF
TRBV25-1	TRBJ1-5	.	ASSGRGNQPQH
TRBV7-8	TRBJ1-2	.	ASSLRRGGDGYT